This T cell receptor (beta chain) was retrieved from a study of blood T cells in healthy people across ages. For the second PCR, which ran for about 7 to 11 cycles, a sample-barcoded 5' primer and a J-beta primer mix were used. TCRdb redid the calling of the 5' RACE reads with MiXCR, one entry per CDR3 protein. The table includes 600,000 to 1,000,000 distinct CDR3 sequences, over 45% detected once. The study's findings and limits: Per million T cells, the diversity of TCR beta decreased roughly linearly as age advanced.

Healthy Caucasian individuals from Russia aged about 6 to 95 were enrolled as donors. Only a few counts were recorded for this clonotype. Antigen unknown. The TCR originated in a young man in good health. Sequenced: blood.

CDR3 in amino acids: CASSHGQYEQYF. DNA for the CDR3: TGTGCCAGCAGCCATGGACAGTACGAGCAGTACTTC. The chain links TRBV7-9 to TRBJ2-7; tentative D call: TRBD1 (6 bases). Germline V gene sequence: CDR1 SEHNR, CDR2 FQNEAQ (reference sequence). CDR3 length: 12 amino acids. Trimming left V 5 bases short and J 4 bases short, with 9 bases between.